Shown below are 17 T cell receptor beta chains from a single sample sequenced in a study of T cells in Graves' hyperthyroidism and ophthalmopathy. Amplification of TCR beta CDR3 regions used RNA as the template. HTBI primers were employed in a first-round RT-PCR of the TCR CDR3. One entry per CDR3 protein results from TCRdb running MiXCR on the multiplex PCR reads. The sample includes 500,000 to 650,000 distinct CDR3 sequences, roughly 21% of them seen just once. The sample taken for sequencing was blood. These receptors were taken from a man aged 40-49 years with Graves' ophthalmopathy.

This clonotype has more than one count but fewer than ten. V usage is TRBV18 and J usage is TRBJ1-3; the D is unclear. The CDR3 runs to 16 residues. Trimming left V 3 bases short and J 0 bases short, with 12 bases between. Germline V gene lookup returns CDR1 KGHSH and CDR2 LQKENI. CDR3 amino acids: CASSPKVAHSGNTIYF. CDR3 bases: TGTGCCAGCTCACCTAAGGTCGCCCACTCTGGAAACACCATATATTTT.

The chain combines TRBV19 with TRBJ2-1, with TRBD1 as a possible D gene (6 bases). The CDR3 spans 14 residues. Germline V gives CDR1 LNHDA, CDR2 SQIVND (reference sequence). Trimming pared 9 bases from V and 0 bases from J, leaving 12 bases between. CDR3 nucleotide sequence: TGTGCCAGCCTTCAGGGGAGCTCCTACAATGAGCAGTTCTTC. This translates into CASLQGSSYNEQFF.

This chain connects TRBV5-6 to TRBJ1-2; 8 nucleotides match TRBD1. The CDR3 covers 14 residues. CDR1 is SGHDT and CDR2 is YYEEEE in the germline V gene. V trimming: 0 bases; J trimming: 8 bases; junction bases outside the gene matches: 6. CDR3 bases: TGTGCCAGCAGCTTGGCCGGTCAGGGGGCAGGCTACACCTTC. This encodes CASSLAGQGAGYTF.

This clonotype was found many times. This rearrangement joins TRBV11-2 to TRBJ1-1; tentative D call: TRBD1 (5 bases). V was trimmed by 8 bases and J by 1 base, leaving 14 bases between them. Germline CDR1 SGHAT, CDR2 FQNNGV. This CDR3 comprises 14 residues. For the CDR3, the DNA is TGTGCCAGCGAGCGGGGGTGGGGGAACACTGAAGCTTTCTTT. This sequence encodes CASERGWGNTEAFF. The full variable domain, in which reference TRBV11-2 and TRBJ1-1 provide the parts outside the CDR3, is EAGVAQSPRYKIIEKRQSVAFWCNPISGHATLYWYQQILGQGPKLLIQFQNNGVVDDSQLPKDRFSAERLKGVDSTLKIQPAKLEDSAVYLCASERGWGNTEAFFGQGTRLTVV.

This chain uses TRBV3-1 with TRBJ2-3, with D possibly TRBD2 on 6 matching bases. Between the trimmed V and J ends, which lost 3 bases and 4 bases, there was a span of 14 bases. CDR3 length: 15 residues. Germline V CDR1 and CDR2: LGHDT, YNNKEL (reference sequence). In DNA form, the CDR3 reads TGTGCCAGCAGCCAGTTTAATGGACTACCAGATACGCAGTATTTT. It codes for CASSQFNGLPDTQYF.

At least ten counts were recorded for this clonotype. DNA for the CDR3: TGTGCCAGCAGCCCCTTTTGGAGTTGGGGCAATGAGCAGTTCTTC. Translation gives CASSPFWSWGNEQFF. V is TRBV11-2 and J is TRBJ2-1, with D unclear. V was shortened by 5 bases and J by 6 bases, with 17 bases between the two germline ends. CDR1 SGHAT and CDR2 FQNNGV come from the germline V gene. The CDR3 runs to 15 residues.

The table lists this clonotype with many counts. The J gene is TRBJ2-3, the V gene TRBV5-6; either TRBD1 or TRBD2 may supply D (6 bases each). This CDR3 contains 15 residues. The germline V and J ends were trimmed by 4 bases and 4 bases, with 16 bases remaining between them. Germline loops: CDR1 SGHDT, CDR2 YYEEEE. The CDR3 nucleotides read TGTGCCAGCAGCCCCCAGGGGAGGCCCCCAGATACGCAGTATTTT. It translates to CASSPQGRPPDTQYF.

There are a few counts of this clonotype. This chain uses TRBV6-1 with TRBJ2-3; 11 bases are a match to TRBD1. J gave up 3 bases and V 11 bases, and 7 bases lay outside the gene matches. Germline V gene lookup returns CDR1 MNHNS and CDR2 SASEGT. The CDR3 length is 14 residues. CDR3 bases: TGTGCCTACGGACAGGGGGCATATACAGATACGCAGTATTTT. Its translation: CAYGQGAYTDTQYF.

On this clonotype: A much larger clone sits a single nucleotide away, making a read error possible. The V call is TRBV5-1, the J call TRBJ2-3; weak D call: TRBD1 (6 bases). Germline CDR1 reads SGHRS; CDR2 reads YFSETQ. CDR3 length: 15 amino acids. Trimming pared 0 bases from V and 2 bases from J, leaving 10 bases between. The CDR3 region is CASSLAWGHTDTQYF. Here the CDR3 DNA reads TGCGCCAGCAGCTTGGCTTGGGGACACACAGATACGCAGTATTTT.

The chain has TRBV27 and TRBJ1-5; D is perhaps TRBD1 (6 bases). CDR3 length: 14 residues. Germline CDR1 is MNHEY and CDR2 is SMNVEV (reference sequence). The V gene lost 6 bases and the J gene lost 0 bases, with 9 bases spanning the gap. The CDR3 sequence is CASRGHLSNQPQHF. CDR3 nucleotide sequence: TGTGCCAGCAGGGGACATCTTAGCAATCAGCCCCAGCATTTT.

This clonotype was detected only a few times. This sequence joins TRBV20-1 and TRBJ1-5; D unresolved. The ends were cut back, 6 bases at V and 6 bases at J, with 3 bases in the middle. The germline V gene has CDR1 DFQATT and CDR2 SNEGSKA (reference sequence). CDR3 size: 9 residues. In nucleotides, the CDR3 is TGCAGTGCCACTCAGCCCCAGCATTTT. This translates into CSATQPQHF.

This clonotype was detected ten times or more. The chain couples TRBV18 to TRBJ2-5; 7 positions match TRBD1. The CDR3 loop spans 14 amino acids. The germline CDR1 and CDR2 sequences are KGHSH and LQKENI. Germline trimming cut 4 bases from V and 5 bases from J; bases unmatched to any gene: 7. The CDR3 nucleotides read TGTGCCAGCTCACGGAGACAGGGACCCGAGACCCAGTACTTC. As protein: CASSRRQGPETQYF.

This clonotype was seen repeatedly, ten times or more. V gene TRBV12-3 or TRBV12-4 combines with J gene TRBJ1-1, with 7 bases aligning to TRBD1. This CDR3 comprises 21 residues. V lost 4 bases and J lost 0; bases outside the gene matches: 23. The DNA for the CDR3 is TGTGCCAGCAGTTCCATTCTCTGGAAGGTGACAGGGAAGGGAATGAACACTGAAGCTTTCTTT. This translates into CASSSILWKVTGKGMNTEAFF.

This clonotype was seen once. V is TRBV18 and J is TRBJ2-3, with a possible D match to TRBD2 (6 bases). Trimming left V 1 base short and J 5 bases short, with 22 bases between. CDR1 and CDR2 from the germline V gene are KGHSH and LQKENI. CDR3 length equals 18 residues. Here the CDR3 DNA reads TGTGCCAGCTCACCACGGATGCTCAGCGGTCTGGAGGGAGATACGCAGTATTTT. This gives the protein CASSPRMLSGLEGDTQYF.

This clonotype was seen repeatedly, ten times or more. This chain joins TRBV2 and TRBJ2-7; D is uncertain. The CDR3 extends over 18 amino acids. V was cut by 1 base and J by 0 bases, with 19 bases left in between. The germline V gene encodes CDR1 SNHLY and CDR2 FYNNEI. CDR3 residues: CASSEVWTKGVISYEQYF. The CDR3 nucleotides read TGTGCCAGCAGTGAAGTGTGGACGAAAGGTGTAATCTCCTACGAGCAGTACTTC.

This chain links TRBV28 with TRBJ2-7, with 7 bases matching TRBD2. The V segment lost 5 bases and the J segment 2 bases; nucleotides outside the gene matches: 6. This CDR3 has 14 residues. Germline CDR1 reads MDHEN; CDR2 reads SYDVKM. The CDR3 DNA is TGTGCCAGCAGTGGGGGGGAGTGGCCCTACGAGCAGTACTTC. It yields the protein CASSGGEWPYEQYF.

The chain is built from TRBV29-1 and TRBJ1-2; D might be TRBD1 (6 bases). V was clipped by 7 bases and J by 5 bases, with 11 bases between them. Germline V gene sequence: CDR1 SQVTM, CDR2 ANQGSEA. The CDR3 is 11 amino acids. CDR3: CSGSDSYGYTF. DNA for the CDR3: TGCAGCGGATCGGACAGTTATGGCTACACCTTC. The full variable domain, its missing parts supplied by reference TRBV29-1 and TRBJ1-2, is SAVISQKPSRDICQRGTSLTIQCQVDSQVTMMFWYRQQPGQSLTLIATANQGSEATYESGFVIDKFPISRPNLTFSTLTVSNMSPEDSSIYLCSGSDSYGYTFGSGTRLTVV.